The 27 T cell receptor beta chains listed next were all sequenced from one sample in a study of cytomegalovirus exposure and HLA in healthy donors. Vbeta (60) and Jbeta (13) primers were used in the PCR. Here immunoSEQ multiplex PCR was the method, and the copy in TCRdb shows in-frame clones only, minus some. The sample holds around 130,000 clones, roughly 80% seen once. Sequencing input: PBMCs. Receptors were obtained from a woman between 40 and 50 years old in good health and CMV-seronegative.

This clone was counted only a few times. The V gene is TRBV6-5, the J gene TRBJ1-4, with 10 bases matching TRBD1. CDR3 length equals 15 residues. Germline V gene lookup returns CDR1 MNHEY and CDR2 SVGAGI. The V and J ends lost 4 bases and 11 bases, in that order; junction bases with no gene match: 10. The CDR3 loop is CASSSGTGAPKKLFF. CDR3 sequence (DNA): TGTGCCAGCAGTTCCGGGACAGGGGCCCCGAAGAAACTGTTTTTT.

The chain uses TRBV7-2 and TRBJ2-3; no clear D gene. Per germline, CDR1 SGHTA and CDR2 FQGNSA. Trimming pared 3 bases from V and 1 base from J, leaving 11 bases between. This CDR3 comprises 15 residues. The CDR3 reads CASSFPAGGTDTQYF. In DNA form, the CDR3 reads TGTGCCAGCAGCTTCCCCGCCGGTGGCACAGATACGCAGTATTTT.

The rearrangement joins TRBV5-1 to TRBJ2-3; 8 positions match TRBD2. The V gene end was trimmed by 0 bases and the J gene end by 2 bases; junction bases not matched to a gene: 2. The CDR3 is 15 amino acids. Germline CDR1 reads SGHRS; CDR2 reads YFSETQ. The CDR3 DNA follows: TGCGCCAGCAGCTTGGATAGCGGGGACACAGATACGCAGTATTTT. Translating gives CASSLDSGDTDTQYF. Complete variable domain (other parts from reference TRBV5-1 and TRBJ2-3): KAGVTQTPRYLIKTRGQQVTLSCSPISGHRSVSWYQQTPGQGLQFLFEYFSETQRNKGNFPGRFSGRQFSNSRSEMNVSTLELGDSALYLCASSLDSGDTDTQYFGPGTRLTVL.

Of note for this clone: At one end, the junction sequence differs from germline, possibly due to a read error. This chain joins TRBV7-2 and TRBJ1-1; the D gene is possibly TRBD1 (5 bases). Per germline, CDR1 SGHTA and CDR2 FQGNSA. This CDR3 has 11 amino acids. CDR3: CASSLESGRDF. The DNA of the CDR3 is TGTGCCAGCAGCTTAGAGTCAGGGAGGGATTTT.

The rearrangement uses TRBV6-6 and TRBJ2-3, with D maybe TRBD2 (5 bases). The V and J ends lost 6 bases and 4 bases respectively, with 11 bases between them. CDR1 MNHNY and CDR2 SVGAGI come from the germline V gene (reference sequence). This CDR3 has 13 residues. CDR3 sequence reads: CASSRPGADTQYF. The CDR3 bases are TGTGCCAGCAGCCGACCCGGGGCAGATACGCAGTATTTT.

The chain employs TRBV4-1 and TRBJ1-2; TRBD1 might be the D (5 bases). The CDR3 contains 12 residues. The V gene lost 0 bases and the J gene lost 7 bases, with 6 bases spanning the gap. Germline-derived CDR1 and CDR2 are MGHRA and YSYEKL. The CDR3 region is CASSQDRVGYTF. The CDR3 coding sequence is TGCGCCAGCAGCCAAGACAGGGTTGGCTACACCTTC.

The V and J genes are TRBV7-2 and TRBJ2-1; 9 bases fit TRBD2. Germline V gene lookup returns CDR1 SGHTA and CDR2 FQGNSA. The CDR3 sequence is 15 residues long. Trimming cost V 5 bases and J 9 bases; bases outside gene matches: 11. The DNA for the CDR3 is TGTGCCAGCAGCCTCCCCGCGGGAGGGTATAGTGAGCAGTTCTTC. Encoded protein: CASSLPAGGYSEQFF. Variable domain in full (rest from reference TRBV7-2 and TRBJ2-1): GAGVSQSPSNKVTEKGKDVELRCDPISGHTALYWYRQSLGQGLEFLIYFQGNSAPDKSGLPSDRFSAERTGGSVSTLTIQRTQQEDSAVYLCASSLPAGGYSEQFFGPGTRLTVL.

V usage is TRBV5-1 and J usage is TRBJ2-7, with 7 nucleotides matching TRBD2. The V and J ends lost 0 bases and 7 bases, in that order; junction bases with no gene match: 7. The length of the CDR3 is 14 residues. The germline V gene has CDR1 SGHRS and CDR2 YFSETQ. CDR3 DNA sequence: TGCGCCAGCAGCTTGGGGGGGGGTTCCTTGGAGCAGTACTTC. This translates into CASSLGGGSLEQYF.

V is TRBV7-9 and J is TRBJ2-3; 7 bases line up with TRBD2. Germline loops: CDR1 SEHNR, CDR2 FQNEAQ (reference sequence). The ends lost 2 bases at V and 1 base at J; junction bases unmatched: 3. This CDR3 contains 15 residues. In DNA, the CDR3 is TGTGCCAGCAGCTTACTGAGCGGGGGCACAGATACGCAGTATTTT. It translates to CASSLLSGGTDTQYF.

V is TRBV6-5 and J is TRBJ2-2; D perhaps matches TRBD1 (5 bases). This CDR3 is built from 13 residues. The V gene lost 5 bases and the J gene lost 6 bases, with 10 bases spanning the gap. The germline gives CDR1 MNHEY, CDR2 SVGAGI. CDR3 in amino acids: CASSRTSAGELFF. The CDR3 region has the DNA TGTGCCAGCAGTCGGACATCCGCCGGGGAGCTGTTTTTT.

The V call is TRBV4-1, the J call TRBJ1-6; D gene uncertain. The germline gives CDR1 MGHRA, CDR2 YSYEKL. The CDR3 is made up of 17 amino acids. V was pared by 1 base and J by 0 bases, with 10 bases between. The CDR3 region is CASSQVTRYSYNSPLHF. CDR3 nucleotides: TGCGCCAGCAGCCAAGTAACACGATACTCCTATAATTCACCCCTCCACTTT.

The chain has TRBV9 and TRBJ2-2, with 7 bases lining up with TRBD2. V lost 3 bases, J lost 0 bases, and 2 bases stayed unmatched. The CDR3 runs to 15 residues. CDR1 is SGDLS and CDR2 is YYNGEE in the germline V gene. CDR3 loop: CASSGGGPNTGELFF. CDR3 DNA: TGTGCCAGCAGCGGGGGGGGACCGAACACCGGGGAGCTGTTTTTT.

This clone was detected only once. For the CDR3, the DNA is TGTGCCAGCAGTTACTCGCCGGGAATAACCGGGGAGCTGTTTTTT. Translating it yields CASSYSPGITGELFF. This chain links TRBV6-5 with TRBJ2-2; a weak D match, TRBD2 (5 bases). Trimming removed 0 bases from V and 5 bases from J, with 10 bases in between. Germline CDR1 MNHEY, CDR2 SVGAGI. CDR3 length equals 15 residues.

V is TRBV7-2 and J is TRBJ2-5; 7 bases fit TRBD2. The DNA matches TRBJ2-7 better at its end, which makes the J call doubtful. Per the germline V gene, CDR1 is SGHTA and CDR2 is FQGNSA. This CDR3 spans 13 amino acids. CDR3 loop: CASSFPGLYEQYF. As DNA, the CDR3 is TGTGCCAGCAGCTTCCCGGGACTATACGAGCAGTACTTC.

This clone showed up just once. The chain joins TRBV6-6 to TRBJ2-3, with D possibly being TRBD1 (5 bases). Germline CDR1 reads MNHNY; CDR2 reads SVGAGI (reference sequence). The CDR3 has 16 residues. Trimming removed 5 bases from V and 4 bases from J, with 19 bases in between. The CDR3 DNA sequence: TGTGCCAGCAGTAGGGGCACCCAGACTCCAGCAGATACGCAGTATTTT. Its protein product is CASSRGTQTPADTQYF.

The genes are TRBV4-3 and TRBJ2-6; D possibly corresponds to TRBD1 (5 bases). V was trimmed by 2 bases and J by 0 bases, leaving 11 bases between them. Germline V gene lookup returns CDR1 LGHNA and CDR2 YSLEER. This CDR3 has 17 residues. The CDR3 coding sequence is TGCGCCAGCAGCCAAATTTGGGGCCCCTCTGGGGCCAACGTCCTGACTTTC. Amino acid sequence: CASSQIWGPSGANVLTF.

The rearrangement links TRBV4-1 to TRBJ1-2; no reliable D call. Trimming removed 1 base at V and 5 bases at J, with 20 bases between. CDR1 is MGHRA and CDR2 is YSYEKL in the germline V gene. The CDR3 is 17 amino acids. CDR3 bases: TGCGCCAGCAGCCAAGGACCTTCGGATGCGGCGGGGTATGGCTACACCTTC. Protein: CASSQGPSDAAGYGYTF.

The chain links TRBV14 to TRBJ1-5, with 7 bases that match TRBD1. V lost 5 bases, J lost 12 bases, and 16 bases stayed unmatched. Germline V gives CDR1 SGHDN, CDR2 FVKESK. This CDR3 has 15 amino acids. The CDR3 here is CASSNKGTEPCNQHF. CDR3 sequence (DNA): TGTGCCAGCAGCAACAAAGGGACAGAGCCTTGTAACCAGCATTTT.

This clone was picked up one time. The chain joins TRBV19 to TRBJ1-5; the match to TRBD1 covers 8 bases. V lost 5 bases and J lost 1; bases outside the gene matches: 7. CDR3 size: 16 residues. Germline assignment: CDR1 LNHDA and CDR2 SQIVND (reference sequence). CDR3 DNA sequence: TGTGCCAGTAGTGCCAGGACAGGGAGGAGCAATCAGCCCCAGCATTTT. It yields the protein CASSARTGRSNQPQHF. The full variable domain, its missing parts supplied by reference TRBV19 and TRBJ1-5, is DGGITQSPKYLFRKEGQNVTLSCEQNLNHDAMYWYRQDPGQGLRLIYYSQIVNDFQKGDIAEGYSVSREKKESFPLTVTSAQKNPTAFYLCASSARTGRSNQPQHFGDGTRLSIL.

This chain's CDR3 is CASSFNPGTEAFF. The CDR3 nucleotides read TGTGCCAGCAGCTTTAATCCGGGGACTGAAGCTTTCTTT. This chain connects TRBV5-6 to TRBJ1-1, with no clear D. V lost 2 bases to trimming and J lost 5 bases, with 10 bases between them. The CDR3 has 13 residues. In germline, CDR1 is SGHDT, CDR2 YYEEEE.

The sample holds a few counts of this clone. The chain links TRBV5-1 to TRBJ2-7; 7 positions match TRBD1. Looked up from germline, CDR1 is SGHRS and CDR2 is YFSETQ. V gave up 4 bases and J gave up 2 bases; unmatched junction bases: 3. There are 13 residues in the CDR3. CDR3 loop: CASSDGTAYEQYF. For the CDR3, the DNA is TGCGCCAGCAGCGACGGGACAGCCTACGAGCAGTACTTC.

The J gene is TRBJ1-2, the V gene TRBV9; 11 nucleotides align to TRBD1. Germline V gene data show CDR1 as SGDLS and CDR2 as YYNGEE. CDR3 length: 15 amino acids. With V trimmed by 3 bases and J by 5 bases, 6 bases remained unmatched. Written as DNA, the CDR3 is TGTGCCAGCAGCGGGCGGACAGGGGGCGCGTATGGCTACACCTTC. Protein sequence: CASSGRTGGAYGYTF.

The chain links TRBV4-3 to TRBJ2-7; 10 bases align to TRBD2. Germline CDR1 and CDR2: LGHNA and YSLEER. The CDR3 length is 14 residues. J was trimmed by 4 bases and V by 4 bases; bases with no gene match: 4. The CDR3 region is CASSPLAGAYEQYF. In nucleotides, the CDR3 is TGCGCCAGCAGCCCGCTAGCGGGAGCTTACGAGCAGTACTTC.

The chain has TRBV5-1 and TRBJ2-7; a possible D gene is TRBD1 (5 bases). V was pared by 0 bases and J by 0 bases, with 10 bases between. The CDR3 is 15 amino acids. Looked up from germline, CDR1 is SGHRS and CDR2 is YFSETQ. CDR3 nucleotide sequence: TGCGCCAGCAGCTTGGACAGGACACACTCCTACGAGCAGTACTTC. Translation: CASSLDRTHSYEQYF.

The chain uses TRBV7-2 and TRBJ2-1; 7 bases line up with TRBD1. CDR1 is SGHTA, CDR2 FQGNSA, per germline. The J segment lost 10 bases and the V segment lost 1 base, leaving 13 bases of the junction unmatched. The length of the CDR3 is 16 residues. The CDR3 loop reads CASSLEVGGFPMEQFF. The CDR3 DNA is TGTGCCAGCAGCTTAGAGGTAGGGGGCTTTCCTATGGAGCAGTTCTTC.

The chain links TRBV2 to TRBJ2-5; 9 bases map to TRBD2. There are 13 residues in the CDR3. CDR1 and CDR2 (germline): SNHLY, FYNNEI. V gave up 9 bases and J gave up 5 bases; unmatched junction bases: 7. The CDR3 DNA sequence: TGTGCCAGTCAGCGGGAGGTTGGCGAGACCCAGTACTTC. Translating gives CASQREVGETQYF.

The genes are TRBV7-8 and TRBJ1-6, with 8 positions matching TRBD1. This CDR3 comprises 12 residues. Looked up from germline, CDR1 is SGHVS and CDR2 is FQNEAQ. V lost 8 bases, J lost 13 bases, and 7 bases stayed unmatched. CDR3 sequence reads: CASGTGPWPLHF. In DNA, the CDR3 is TGTGCCAGCGGGACAGGCCCTTGGCCCCTCCACTTT. Supplemented by reference TRBV7-8 and TRBJ1-6, the full variable domain reads GAGVSQSPRYKVAKRGQDVALRCDPISGHVSLFWYQQALGQGPEFLTYFQNEAQLDKSGLPSDRFFAERPEGSVSTLKIQRTQQEDSAVYLCASGTGPWPLHFGNGTRLTVT.